The 22 T cell receptor beta chains below were found in one sample sequenced in a study of vaccination effects on CD4 cells after COVID-19. Before sequencing took place, the ViraFEST assay used viral peptide pools to expand antigen-specific CD4+ T cells. Isolation of CD4+ T cells took place after ten to eleven days of culture. Vaccine recipients lacked prior SARS-CoV-2 infection and had negative nucleocapsid antibodies. Libraries were prepared by immunoSEQ multiplex PCR; TCRdb keeps only in-frame clonotypes and omits some of them. The profile shows tens of thousands of clones, about four fifths of them singletons. Their antigens are not known. This sample comprised CD4+ T cells from PBMCs cultured with HCoV-OC43 spike peptides, obtained before COVID-19 vaccination. Sample subset: HCoV-OC43 spike overlapping peptide pool stimulation. The origin of the receptors is a human donor who received a COVID-19 vaccine.

This clone was observed a few times. The chain carries TRBV25-1 and TRBJ1-1; D is undetermined. V was shortened by 0 bases and J by 4 bases, with 6 bases between the two germline ends. The germline CDR1 and CDR2 sequences are MGHDK and SYGVNS. The CDR3 extends over 13 amino acids. The CDR3 DNA reads as TGTGCCAGCAGTGAATATGGCGGCACTGAAGCTTTCTTT. Its protein product is CASSEYGGTEAFF.

This clone came up a few times. The chain combines TRBV12-3 or TRBV12-4 with TRBJ2-6; D remains unclear. The V end was cut by 6 bases, the J end by 4 bases, with 7 bases between. This CDR3 contains 13 residues. The CDR3 region has the DNA TGTGCCAGCAGACTGGCGGGGGCCAACGTCCTGACTTTC. Amino acid sequence: CASRLAGANVLTF.

This clone was counted between two and nine times. V gene TRBV7-6 combines with J gene TRBJ1-1; TRBD1 matches 7 bases. The V gene's germline CDR1 is SGHVS and CDR2 FNYEAQ. Trimming removed 5 bases from V and 0 bases from J; junction bases left unmatched: 15. The CDR3 loop spans 18 amino acids. The CDR3 sequence is CASSPLRGGIPVNTEAFF. The CDR3 DNA reads as TGTGCCAGCAGCCCACTCAGGGGGGGAATCCCCGTGAACACTGAAGCTTTCTTT.

The rearrangement joins TRBV12-3 or TRBV12-4 to TRBJ2-7, with D perhaps matching TRBD1 or TRBD2 (5 bases each). CDR3 length: 13 amino acids. Trimming removed 2 bases from V and 2 bases from J, with 7 bases in between. The CDR3 DNA is TGTGCCAGCAGTTTACAGGGACCCTACGAGCAGTACGTC. This sequence encodes CASSLQGPYEQYV.

The chain couples TRBV3-1 (or the pseudogene TRBV3-2) to TRBJ1-1; no clear D. Germline V lookup: CDR1 LGHDT, CDR2 YNNKEL (reference sequence). The V end was cut by 0 bases, the J end by 3 bases, with 8 bases between. CDR3 length: 14 amino acids. The CDR3 DNA reads TGTGCCAGCAGCCAAGATCGGGAGGACACTGAAGCTTTCTTT. Encoded protein: CASSQDREDTEAFF.

This chain links TRBV28 with TRBJ1-3; no clear D gene. Trimming took 6 bases from V and 4 from J, leaving 19 bases between them. The CDR3 sequence is 16 residues long. Germline V CDR1 and CDR2: MDHEN, SYDVKM. The CDR3 sequence is CASSTSGRNGGNTIYF. The CDR3, as DNA: TGTGCCAGCAGCACAAGCGGCCGGAACGGAGGAAACACCATATATTTT. Full variable domain (rest looked up from reference TRBV28 and TRBJ1-3): DVKVTQSSRYLVKRTGEKVFLECVQDMDHENMFWYRQDPGLGLRLIYFSYDVKMKEKGDIPEGYSVSREKKERFSLILESASTNQTSMYLCASSTSGRNGGNTIYFGEGSWLTVV.

The chain carries TRBV7-2 and TRBJ1-2, with unresolved D. CDR1 is SGHTA, CDR2 FQGNSA, per germline. Trimming cost V 7 bases and J 7 bases, with 13 bases left between them. This CDR3 has 12 amino acids. CDR3 DNA sequence: TGTGCCAGCACCGAGAGGGTTTCTGGCTACACCTTC. Its translation: CASTERVSGYTF.

The V gene is TRBV19, the J gene TRBJ2-1; D is unresolved. V was pared by 5 bases and J by 4 bases, with 9 bases between. This CDR3 is 13 amino acids long. Germline V gene data show CDR1 as LNHDA and CDR2 as SQIVND (reference sequence). The CDR3 DNA reads TGTGCCAGTAGTCCGACAATTTACAATGAGCAGTTCTTC. Translated: CASSPTIYNEQFF. The entire variable domain, with the rest obtained from reference TRBV19 and TRBJ2-1, is as follows: DGGITQSPKYLFRKEGQNVTLSCEQNLNHDAMYWYRQDPGQGLRLIYYSQIVNDFQKGDIAEGYSVSREKKESFPLTVTSAQKNPTAFYLCASSPTIYNEQFFGPGTRLTVL.

The V and J genes are TRBV28 and TRBJ1-5; D might be TRBD1 (6 bases). Germline V lookup: CDR1 MDHEN, CDR2 SYDVKM. CDR3 length: 16 amino acids. The V end lost 3 bases, the J end lost 1 base, and 13 bases lay between the germline ends. The CDR3 nucleotides read TGTGCCAGCAGTTTGGGGGGGGCCCAAAGCAATCAGCCCCAGCATTTT. Amino acids: CASSLGGAQSNQPQHF.

The J gene is TRBJ2-2, the V gene TRBV7-2; D possibly corresponds to TRBD1 (5 bases). The V end lost 5 bases, the J end lost 6 bases, and 13 bases lay between the germline ends. The germline V gene has CDR1 SGHTA and CDR2 FQGNSA. There are 14 residues in the CDR3. CDR3: CASSPYRLAGELFF. CDR3 bases: TGTGCCAGCAGCCCCTACAGGCTAGCCGGGGAGCTGTTTTTT. Full variable domain (outside the CDR3, taken from reference TRBV7-2 and TRBJ2-2): GAGVSQSPSNKVTEKGKDVELRCDPISGHTALYWYRQSLGQGLEFLIYFQGNSAPDKSGLPSDRFSAERTGGSVSTLTIQRTQQEDSAVYLCASSPYRLAGELFFGEGSRLTVL.

J is TRBJ2-5 and V is TRBV19, with 10 bases matching TRBD2. In germline, CDR1 is LNHDA, CDR2 SQIVND (reference sequence). This CDR3 spans 15 amino acids. With 5 bases clipped from V and 4 bases from J, the junction kept 7 bases outside the gene matches. CDR3 in DNA: TGTGCCAGTAGTGAGGAGCGGGGGGGCCCAGAGACCCAGTACTTC. Its translation: CASSEERGGPETQYF.

The chain recombines TRBV4-1 with TRBJ1-4, with 9 positions matching TRBD1. The CDR3 covers 19 residues. Germline V CDR1 and CDR2: MGHRA, YSYEKL. V dropped 0 bases and J dropped 2; count of bases not matched to a gene: 10. The CDR3 coding sequence is TGCGCCAGCAGCCAAGATCGAGACAGGGGGATGTTGACTAATGAAAAACTGTTTTTT. It yields the protein CASSQDRDRGMLTNEKLFF.

The genes are TRBV28 and TRBJ1-5, with unresolved D. The germline V gene has CDR1 MDHEN and CDR2 SYDVKM. This CDR3 is 15 amino acids long. V lost 2 bases and J lost 5, with 13 bases in between. CDR3 in amino acids: CASSLGAGVYQPQHF. CDR3 in DNA: TGTGCCAGCAGTTTAGGTGCGGGCGTCTATCAGCCCCAGCATTTT.

The chain employs TRBV5-1 and TRBJ2-3, with D uncertain. V was clipped by 4 bases and J by 1 base, with 7 bases between them. The length of the CDR3 is 13 residues. The germline gives CDR1 SGHRS, CDR2 YFSETQ. The CDR3: CASSTQGTDTQYF. CDR3 nucleotides: TGCGCCAGCAGCACGCAGGGCACAGATACGCAGTATTTT.

This chain joins TRBV10-3 and TRBJ1-1; unclear D gene. The CDR3 extends over 12 amino acids. Germline CDR1 and CDR2: ENHRY and SYGVKD. The V end lost 3 bases, the J end lost 2 bases, and 4 bases lay between the germline ends. The CDR3 DNA follows: TGTGCCATCAGTGACTCAAACACTGAAGCTTTCTTT. This translates into CAISDSNTEAFF.

The chain joins TRBV2 to TRBJ2-3, with TRBD1 matching over 8 bases. Germline CDR1 and CDR2: SNHLY and FYNNEI. Losses at the gene ends were 5 bases for V and 6 bases for J; bases not matched to a gene: 19. This CDR3 contains 18 residues. The CDR3 region has the DNA TGTGCCAGCAGTCTGAGGACCCTGGGGCAGGGGGCCCTTGATACGCAGTATTTT. Encoded protein: CASSLRTLGQGALDTQYF.

This clone turned up a few times. This chain connects TRBV5-1 to TRBJ2-1, with TRBD2 matching over 11 bases. V gave up 4 bases and J gave up 4 bases; unmatched junction bases: 4. This CDR3 contains 15 residues. The germline CDR1 and CDR2 sequences are SGHRS and YFSETQ. CDR3 sequence reads: CASSAGTSGYNEQFF. The CDR3 DNA reads as TGCGCCAGCAGCGCCGGGACTAGCGGTTACAATGAGCAGTTCTTC.

The V and J genes are TRBV4-3 and TRBJ1-4, with D perhaps TRBD1 (5 bases). The CDR3 is made up of 14 amino acids. From germline, CDR1 is LGHNA and CDR2 YSLEER. Trimming took off 2 bases at V and 10 bases at J, with 14 bases between the two ends. The CDR3 coding sequence is TGCGCCAGCAGCCAATCAGTGGGGCAAGGAAAACTGTTTTTT. This gives the protein CASSQSVGQGKLFF.

This sequence joins TRBV7-2 and TRBJ2-5; the D gene is possibly TRBD2 (5 bases). Trimming cost V 7 bases and J 0 bases, with 18 bases left between them. CDR1 is SGHTA, CDR2 FQGNSA, per germline. The CDR3 spans 16 residues. Here the CDR3 DNA reads TGTGCCAGCACACCTGGGAGATCTACGTACCAAGAGACCCAGTACTTC. This encodes CASTPGRSTYQETQYF.

The chain has TRBV12-5 and TRBJ2-7; weak D call: TRBD2 (5 bases). V lost 7 bases, J lost 0 bases, and 13 bases lay in between. This CDR3 is built from 14 residues. The germline gives CDR1 LGHNT, CDR2 FRNRAP. CDR3 DNA sequence: TGTGCTAGTGCCCGGGAAGGACTCTCCTACGAGCAGTACGTC. Encoded protein: CASAREGLSYEQYV.

J is TRBJ1-1 and V is TRBV4-1; 8 positions match TRBD1. This CDR3 is 16 amino acids long. Germline CDR1 reads MGHRA; CDR2 reads YSYEKL. With V trimmed by 3 bases and J by 4 bases, 10 bases remained unmatched. CDR3 loop: CASSHGQGLSPTEAFF. CDR3 DNA: TGCGCCAGCAGCCACGGACAGGGACTCAGCCCCACTGAAGCTTTCTTT.

The chain carries TRBV6-1 and TRBJ1-5, with 7 nucleotides matching TRBD1. The CDR3 sequence is 15 residues long. CDR1 is MNHNS, CDR2 SASEGT, per germline. The V and J ends lost 3 bases and 9 bases, in that order; junction bases with no gene match: 11. CDR3 sequence reads: CASSELTGVGMPQHF. The DNA for the CDR3 is TGTGCCAGCAGTGAGCTAACAGGGGTCGGAATGCCCCAGCATTTT.